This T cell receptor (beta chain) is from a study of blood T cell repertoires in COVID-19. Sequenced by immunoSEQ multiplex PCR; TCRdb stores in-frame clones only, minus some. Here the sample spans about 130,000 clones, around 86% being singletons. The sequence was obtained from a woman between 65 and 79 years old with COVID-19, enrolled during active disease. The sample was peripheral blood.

Here the CDR3 DNA reads TGTGCCAGCATCGGGACAGACTACCAAGAGACCCAGTACTTC. Amino acid sequence: CASIGTDYQETQYF. The V gene is TRBV28, the J gene TRBJ2-5, with 7 bases aligning to TRBD1. This CDR3 region has 14 residues. Trimming cost V 7 bases and J 0 bases; bases outside gene matches: 5. Germline values: CDR1 MDHEN, CDR2 SYDVKM.